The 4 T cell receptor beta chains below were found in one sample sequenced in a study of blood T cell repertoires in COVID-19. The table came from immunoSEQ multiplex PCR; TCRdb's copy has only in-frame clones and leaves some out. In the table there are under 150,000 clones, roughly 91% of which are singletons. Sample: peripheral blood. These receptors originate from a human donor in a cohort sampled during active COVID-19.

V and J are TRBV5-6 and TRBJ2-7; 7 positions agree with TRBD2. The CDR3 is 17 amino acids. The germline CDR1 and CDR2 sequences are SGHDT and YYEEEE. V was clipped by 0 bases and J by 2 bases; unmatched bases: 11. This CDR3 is CASSLGEGLRYPYEQYF. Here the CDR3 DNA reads TGTGCCAGCAGCTTGGGGGAGGGGTTAAGGTACCCCTACGAGCAGTACTTC.

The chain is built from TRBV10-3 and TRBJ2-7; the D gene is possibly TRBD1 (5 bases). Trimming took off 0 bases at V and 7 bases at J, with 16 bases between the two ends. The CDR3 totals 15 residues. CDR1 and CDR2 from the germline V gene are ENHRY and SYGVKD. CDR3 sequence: CAISESKKANREQYF. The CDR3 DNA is TGTGCCATCAGTGAGTCGAAAAAAGCTAACAGGGAGCAGTACTTC.

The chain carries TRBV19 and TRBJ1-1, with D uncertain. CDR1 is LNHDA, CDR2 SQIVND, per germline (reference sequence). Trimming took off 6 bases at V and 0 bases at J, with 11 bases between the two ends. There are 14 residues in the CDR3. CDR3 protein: CASSQGGLNTEAFF. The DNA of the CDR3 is TGTGCCAGTAGCCAAGGCGGGTTGAACACTGAAGCTTTCTTT.

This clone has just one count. In DNA form, the CDR3 reads TGTGCCAGCTCACCACCGACTAGCGACAATGAGCAGTTCTTC. It specifies CASSPPTSDNEQFF. The V call is TRBV18, the J call TRBJ2-1, with 8 bases lining up with TRBD2. Germline values: CDR1 KGHSH, CDR2 LQKENI. This CDR3 region has 14 residues. With V trimmed by 0 bases and J by 5 bases, 0 bases remained unmatched.